This record looks at one TCR beta chain sequence and its context. Its antigen is still unknown. A read error may account for a junction end that differs from germline. The sample carries other DNA sequences with the same CDR3. This sample is part of a study of T cells after posttransplantation cyclophosphamide. Study results and caveats: Skin or GI-infiltrating T cells shared few TRB sequences with blood.

Treatment was busulfan-fludarabine conditioning, a marrow graft, and cyclophosphamide on days +3 and +4. Measured with immunoSEQ multiplex PCR; TCRdb has only the in-frame clones, and not every one. In the table there are thousands of clones, roughly 81% of which are singletons. Germline V gene data show CDR1 as SEHNR and CDR2 as FQNEAQ (reference sequence). The CDR3 is 15 amino acids. The sequences come from PBMCs, collected after an allogeneic stem cell transplant with post-transplant cyclophosphamide. V gene TRBV7-9 combines with J gene TRBJ2-7; TRBD1 aligns across 7 bases. The source of this sequence is a female patient aged 45 to 65 who received an allogeneic stem cell transplant from a related donor, was CMV-positive, and had no GVHD. Some T cells may originate from the graft donor. The CDR3: CASSKVSLTGPEQYF. The DNA of the CDR3 is TGCGCCAGCAGCAAAGTAAGCTTGACAGGGCCCGAGCAGTACTTC.